The source of this T cell receptor (beta chain) is a study of OX40 agonist ivuxolimab in advanced cancers. Study details: Patients with hepatocellular carcinoma, melanoma, renal cell or head and neck cancer made up the dose-escalation patients. At just under 85% male, the cohort had a mean age of 60 years, ranging from roughly 23 to 80. Study-wide results and limits: It was also the case that some nonresponders had low normalized T-cell clonal expansion.

Sequencing used immunoSEQ multiplex PCR; TCRdb keeps in-frame clones, though not all of them. This sample carries 39,000 or so clones, less than 90% of them seen once, and the ten largest clones take about 12%. Comment on this clone: Its cognate antigen is unknown.

The germline CDR1 and CDR2 sequences are MNHEY and SMNVEV (reference sequence). V lost 5 bases and J 5 bases, leaving 10 bases between the germline ends. The CDR3 spans 13 residues. This clonotype was sampled from an adult with an advanced solid tumor such as melanoma, head and neck, liver or kidney cancer. The specimen was CD4+ or CD8+ T cells sorted from blood, collected in a trial of the OX40 agonist ivuxolimab. The chain couples TRBV27 to TRBJ2-1, with D uncertain. CDR3 in amino acids: CASSLGPDNEQFF. CDR3 in DNA: TGTGCCAGCAGTCTAGGACCCGACAATGAGCAGTTCTTC.